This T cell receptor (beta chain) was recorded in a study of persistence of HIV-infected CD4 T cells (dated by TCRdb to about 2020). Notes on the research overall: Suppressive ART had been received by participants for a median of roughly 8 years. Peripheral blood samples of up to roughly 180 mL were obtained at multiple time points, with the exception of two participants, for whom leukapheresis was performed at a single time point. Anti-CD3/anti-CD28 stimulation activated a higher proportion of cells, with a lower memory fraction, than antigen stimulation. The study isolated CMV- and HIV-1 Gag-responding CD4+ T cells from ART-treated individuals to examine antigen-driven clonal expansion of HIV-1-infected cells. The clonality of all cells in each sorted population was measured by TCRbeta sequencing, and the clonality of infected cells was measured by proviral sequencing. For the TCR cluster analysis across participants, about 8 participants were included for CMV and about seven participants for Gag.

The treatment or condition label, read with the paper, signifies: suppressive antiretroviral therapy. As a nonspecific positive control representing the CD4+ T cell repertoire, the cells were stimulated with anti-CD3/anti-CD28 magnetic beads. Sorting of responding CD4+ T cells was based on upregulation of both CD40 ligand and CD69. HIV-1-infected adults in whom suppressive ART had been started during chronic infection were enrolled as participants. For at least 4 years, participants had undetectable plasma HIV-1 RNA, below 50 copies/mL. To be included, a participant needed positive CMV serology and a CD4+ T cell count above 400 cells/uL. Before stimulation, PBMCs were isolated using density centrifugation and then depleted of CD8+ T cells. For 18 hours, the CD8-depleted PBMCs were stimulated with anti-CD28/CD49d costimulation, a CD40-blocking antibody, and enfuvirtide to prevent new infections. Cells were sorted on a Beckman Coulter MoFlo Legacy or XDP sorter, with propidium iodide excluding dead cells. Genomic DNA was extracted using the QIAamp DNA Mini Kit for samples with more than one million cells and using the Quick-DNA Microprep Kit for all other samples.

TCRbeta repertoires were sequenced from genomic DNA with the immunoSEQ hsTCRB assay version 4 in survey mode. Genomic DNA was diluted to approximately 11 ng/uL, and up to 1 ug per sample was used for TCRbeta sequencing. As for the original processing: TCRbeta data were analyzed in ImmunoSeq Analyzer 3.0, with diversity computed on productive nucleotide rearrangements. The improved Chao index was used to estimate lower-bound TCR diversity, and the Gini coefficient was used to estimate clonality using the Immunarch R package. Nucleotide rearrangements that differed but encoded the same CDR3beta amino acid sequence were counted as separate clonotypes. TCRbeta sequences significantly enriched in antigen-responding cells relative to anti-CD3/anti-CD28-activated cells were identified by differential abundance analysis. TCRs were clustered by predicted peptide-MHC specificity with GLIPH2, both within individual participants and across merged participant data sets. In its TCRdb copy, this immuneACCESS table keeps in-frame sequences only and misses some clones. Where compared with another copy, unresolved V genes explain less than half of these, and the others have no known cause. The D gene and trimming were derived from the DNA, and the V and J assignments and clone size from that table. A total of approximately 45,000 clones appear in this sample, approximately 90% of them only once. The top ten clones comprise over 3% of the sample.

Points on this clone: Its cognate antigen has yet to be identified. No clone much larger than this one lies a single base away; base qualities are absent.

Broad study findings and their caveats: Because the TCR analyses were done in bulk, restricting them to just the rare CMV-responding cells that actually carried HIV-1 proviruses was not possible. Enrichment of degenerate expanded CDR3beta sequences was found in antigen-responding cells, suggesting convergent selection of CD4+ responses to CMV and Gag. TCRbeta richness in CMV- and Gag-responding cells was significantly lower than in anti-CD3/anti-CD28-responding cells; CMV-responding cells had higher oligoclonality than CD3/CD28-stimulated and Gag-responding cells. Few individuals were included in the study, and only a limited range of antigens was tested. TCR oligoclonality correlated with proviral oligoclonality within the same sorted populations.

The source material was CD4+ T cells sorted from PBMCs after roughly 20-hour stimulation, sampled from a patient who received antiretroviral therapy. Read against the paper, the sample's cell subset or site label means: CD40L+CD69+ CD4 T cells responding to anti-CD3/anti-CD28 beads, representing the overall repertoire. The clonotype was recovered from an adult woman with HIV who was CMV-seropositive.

The nucleotides read TGTGCCAGCACCCCTCTCCCCGGCCAGATCAATTCACCCCTCCACTTT. It encodes CASTPLPGQINSPLHF. In this chain, TRBV5-5 is recombined with TRBJ1-6, with the D gene too uncertain to name. Its CDR3 holds 16 amino acids, cysteine through phenylalanine. Solely the CDR3 DNA is kept, with 48 bases framed from the first base. V is pared back by 6 bases and J by 7 bases, with 20 bases lying between the germline termini. CDR1 and CDR2 are read off the germline V gene (reference sequence) as SGHKS and YYEKEE.